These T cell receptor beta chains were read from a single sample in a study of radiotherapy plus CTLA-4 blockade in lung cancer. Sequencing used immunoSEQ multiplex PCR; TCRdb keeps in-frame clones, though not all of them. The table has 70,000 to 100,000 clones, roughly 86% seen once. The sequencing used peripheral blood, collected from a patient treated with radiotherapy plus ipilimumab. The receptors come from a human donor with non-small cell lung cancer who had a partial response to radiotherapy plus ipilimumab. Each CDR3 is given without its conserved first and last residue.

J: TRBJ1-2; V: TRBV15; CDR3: ATSRVAEDYGYT
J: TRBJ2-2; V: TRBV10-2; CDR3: ASRAGGTSQSGELF
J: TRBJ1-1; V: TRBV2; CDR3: ASSTGSGTRNTEAF
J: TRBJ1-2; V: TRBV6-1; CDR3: ASSEGQGGTGYT
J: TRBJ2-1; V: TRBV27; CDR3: ASRQLAGGLYNEQF
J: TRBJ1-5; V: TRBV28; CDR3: ASSREAGLGGPQH
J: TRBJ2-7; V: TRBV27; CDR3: ASSSQAAQY
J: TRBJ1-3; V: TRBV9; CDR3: ASTGHSGNTIY
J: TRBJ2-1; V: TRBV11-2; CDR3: ASSVESGFGQGEQF
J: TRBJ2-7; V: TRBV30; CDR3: AWGPGGVPTEQY
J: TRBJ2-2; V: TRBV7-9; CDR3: ASSSISSGGNTGELF
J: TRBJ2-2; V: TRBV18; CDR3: ASSPGTVTTGELF
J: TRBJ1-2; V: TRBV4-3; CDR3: ASSQERERSYGYT
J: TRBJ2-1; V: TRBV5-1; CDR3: ASSWTSGSGNEQF
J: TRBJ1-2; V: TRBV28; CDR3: ASSRSGTSNLYGYT
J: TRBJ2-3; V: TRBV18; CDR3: ASSRFRQAEITDTQY
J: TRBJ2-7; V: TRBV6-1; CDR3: ASSGISVGTVSYEQY
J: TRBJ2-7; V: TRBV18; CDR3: ASSPGTGSYEQY
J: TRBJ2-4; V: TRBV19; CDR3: ASSSRLAGKNIQY
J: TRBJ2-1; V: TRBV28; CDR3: AWGGVWNNEQF
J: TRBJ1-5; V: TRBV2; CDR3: ASSADSRGEQPQH
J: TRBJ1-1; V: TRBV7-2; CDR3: ASSPWTGAPNTEAF
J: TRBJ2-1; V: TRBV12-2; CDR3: ASRLDSGTSGPEQF
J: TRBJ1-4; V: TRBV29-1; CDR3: SVGLNPYEKLF
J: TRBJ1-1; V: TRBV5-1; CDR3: ASSPWTANTEAF
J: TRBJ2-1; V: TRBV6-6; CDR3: ASSSGGQGRDEQF
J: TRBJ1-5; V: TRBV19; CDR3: ASSTRSGPQH
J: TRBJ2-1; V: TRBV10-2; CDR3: ASSDPGLAGGPYNEQF
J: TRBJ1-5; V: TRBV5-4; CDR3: ASSSTGDGPQH
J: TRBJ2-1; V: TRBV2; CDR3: ASSRRAGSLNEQF
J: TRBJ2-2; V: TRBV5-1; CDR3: ASSWGGGANTGELF
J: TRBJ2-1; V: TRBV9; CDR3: ASSVDEGDEQF
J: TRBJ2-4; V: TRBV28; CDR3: ASSLHGTSGNIQY